A single sample is the source of the 26 T cell receptor beta chains below, sequenced in a study of identical twins. TCRdb re-called the 5' RACE reads with MiXCR, one entry per CDR3 protein. The data show roughly 18,000 distinct CDR3 sequences, around 70% seen once. The sample consisted of memory (CD45RO+) T cells sorted from blood. The receptors originated from a young woman in good health. This table probably holds off-target reads from a library built for another chain.

There are a few counts of this clonotype. The chain is built from TRBV4-3 and TRBJ1-1; D uncertain. V was clipped by 6 bases and J by 1 base, with 12 bases between them. The CDR3 length is 14 residues. Germline values: CDR1 LGHNA, CDR2 YSLEER. Written as DNA, the CDR3 is TGCGCCAGCAGTTTCCGGACGGGGAACACTGAAGCTTTCTTT. Translated: CASSFRTGNTEAFF.

J is TRBJ2-5 and V is TRBV14; D is perhaps TRBD1 or TRBD2 (5 bases each). Between the trimmed V and J ends, which lost 6 bases and 0 bases, there was a span of 17 bases. Germline CDR1 reads SGHDN; CDR2 reads FVKESK. The length of the CDR3 is 16 residues. CDR3 sequence (DNA): TGTGCCAGCAGTAAAACCGGGACGTTGTACCAAGAGACCCAGTACTTC. Translated, it gives CASSKTGTLYQETQYF.

This chain uses TRBV6-5 with TRBJ1-1, with D possibly TRBD1 on 5 matching bases. CDR1 and CDR2 from the germline V gene are MNHEY and SVGAGI. This CDR3 is built from 16 residues. Trimming left V 2 bases short and J 5 bases short, with 18 bases between. The CDR3 here is CASSYLGEREGTEAFF. As DNA, the CDR3 is TGTGCCAGCAGTTACCTTGGGGAGAGGGAGGGGACTGAAGCTTTCTTT.

The rearrangement uses TRBV3-1 and TRBJ2-7; 10 positions match TRBD1. The trim removed 5 bases at V and 1 base at J, leaving 5 bases unmatched. The CDR3 length is 15 residues. Per germline, CDR1 LGHDT and CDR2 YNNKEL (reference sequence). CDR3 sequence (DNA): TGTGCCAGCAGCGAAGGGACAGGGGTATCCTACGAGCAGTACTTC. Its protein is CASSEGTGVSYEQYF.

This clonotype was recorded only once. The rearrangement links TRBV9 to TRBJ2-1, with D uncertain. The CDR3 runs to 12 residues. With 3 bases removed from V and 5 bases from J, the gap between germline ends came to 6 bases. In germline, CDR1 is SGDLS, CDR2 YYNGEE. This CDR3 is CASSEVNNEQFF. The CDR3 DNA reads TGTGCCAGCAGCGAGGTGAACAATGAGCAGTTCTTC.

This chain uses TRBV2 with TRBJ1-5, with 7 bases fitting TRBD1. The J segment lost 5 bases and the V segment lost 1 base, leaving 2 bases of the junction unmatched. The CDR3 consists of 14 residues. Germline CDR1 SNHLY, CDR2 FYNNEI. The CDR3 protein is CASSEDRGHQPQHF. CDR3 bases: TGTGCCAGCAGTGAAGACAGGGGCCATCAGCCCCAGCATTTT.

The chain uses TRBV14 and TRBJ1-1; no firm D call. The CDR3 has 13 residues. V lost 7 bases, J lost 0 bases, and 9 bases lay in between. Germline V gives CDR1 SGHDN, CDR2 FVKESK. CDR3 DNA: TGTGCCAGCACCCGTAACCTGAACACTGAAGCTTTCTTT. Its protein product is CASTRNLNTEAFF.

This clonotype was recorded once. J is TRBJ1-3 and V is TRBV15; D is unclear. Germline V gene sequence: CDR1 LNHNV, CDR2 YYDKDF (reference sequence). The CDR3 has 13 residues. V was clipped by 4 bases and J by 0 bases, with 4 bases between them. The CDR3 region is CATSTSSGNTIYF. The CDR3 nucleotides read TGTGCCACCAGCACCAGCTCTGGAAACACCATATATTTT.

The CDR3 coding sequence is TGTGCCAGCTCACCGGGGCAGCCAAGCACAGATACGCAGTATTTT. Translated: CASSPGQPSTDTQYF. This chain connects TRBV18 to TRBJ2-3, with a weak D call TRBD1 (5 bases). Germline lookup yields CDR1 KGHSH and CDR2 LQKENI. Trimming removed 3 bases at V and 0 bases at J, with 10 bases between. The CDR3 contains 15 residues.

This chain connects TRBV6-2 or TRBV6-3 to TRBJ2-1; tentatively, D is TRBD2 (5 bases). The V and J ends lost 10 bases and 6 bases respectively, with 16 bases between them. CDR1 MNHEY and CDR2 SVGEGT come from the germline V gene. The CDR3 sequence is 13 residues long. The CDR3 sequence: CATRKRAANEQFF. CDR3 sequence (DNA): TGTGCCACCCGTAAGAGGGCGGCCAATGAGCAGTTCTTC.

A single count supports this clonotype. The chain is built from TRBV28 and TRBJ2-1; perhaps TRBD2 as D (6 bases). V was pared by 8 bases and J by 9 bases, with 14 bases between. This CDR3 has 12 amino acids. CDR1 and CDR2 from the germline V gene are MDHEN and SYDVKM. CDR3 amino acids: CASGFVGGEQFF. In nucleotides, the CDR3 is TGTGCCAGCGGGTTCGTGGGGGGTGAGCAGTTCTTC.

This chain uses TRBV28 with TRBJ2-3, with D hard to call. Deletions cut 6 bases from V and 8 bases from J, with 12 bases between. The CDR3 is 12 residues long. The V gene's germline CDR1 is MDHEN and CDR2 SYDVKM. The CDR3 DNA reads TGTGCCAGCAGCCTCACTTCAAGTACGCAGTATTTT. Translated, it gives CASSLTSSTQYF.

The gene calls are TRBV2 and TRBJ2-7; 7 positions match TRBD1. With 6 bases clipped from V and 10 bases from J, the junction kept 15 bases outside the gene matches. The germline V gene encodes CDR1 SNHLY and CDR2 FYNNEI. The CDR3 length is 14 residues. The CDR3 bases are TGTGCCAGCAGAGCGCTAGTCGGGACAGCCCTTCAGTACTTC. Residues: CASRALVGTALQYF.

This clonotype was detected only a few times. The chain employs TRBV11-1 and TRBJ1-1, with 11 bases matching TRBD1. V was clipped by 4 bases and J by 4 bases; unmatched bases: 17. The CDR3 length is 19 residues. Per the germline V gene, CDR1 is SGHAT and CDR2 is FQDESV (reference sequence). CDR3 bases: TGTGCCAGCAGCTCGTACCCCGGGACAGGGGGTAGGTTGGTCACTGAAGCTTTCTTT. Protein sequence: CASSSYPGTGGRLVTEAFF.

The chain links TRBV24-1 to TRBJ1-5; D is undetermined. CDR1 and CDR2 from the germline V gene are KGHDR and SFDVKD. This CDR3 has 14 amino acids. V was clipped by 5 bases and J by 7 bases, with 14 bases between them. As DNA, the CDR3 is TGTGCCACCAGTGGTAGACACCCTGGGCAGCCCCAGCATTTT. Its translation is CATSGRHPGQPQHF.

About this clonotype: The junction and the germline gene differ at one end; a read error may be behind it. The chain combines TRBV6-2 or TRBV6-3 with TRBJ2-5; weak D call: TRBD2 (6 bases). CDR3 size: 15 residues. Germline-derived CDR1 and CDR2 are MNHEY and SVGEGT. CDR3 DNA sequence: TGTTCCAGCAGTTACTTGATGGGGGGACGAGAGACCAAGTACTTC. Translated, it gives CSSSYLMGGRETKYF.

The chain recombines TRBV12-3 or TRBV12-4 with TRBJ2-5; D gene ambiguous. This CDR3 has 14 amino acids. The V and J ends lost 6 bases and 2 bases respectively, with 13 bases between them. The DNA for the CDR3 is TGTGCCAGCAGCCTAAGGCGCCAGCAAGAGACCCAGTACTTC. Protein: CASSLRRQQETQYF.

The chain couples TRBV29-1 to TRBJ2-7; 7 bases map to TRBD2. Germline V CDR1 and CDR2: SQVTM, ANQGSEA. The CDR3 totals 15 residues. With 1 base clipped from V and 0 bases from J, the junction kept 6 bases outside the gene matches. The CDR3 here is CSVEGGEGPSYEQYF. CDR3 nucleotide sequence: TGCAGCGTTGAAGGCGGGGAGGGCCCCTCCTACGAGCAGTACTTC.

The J gene is TRBJ2-7, the V gene TRBV6-2 or TRBV6-3; a possible D gene is TRBD2 (6 bases). Germline CDR1 and CDR2: MNHEY and SVGEGT. The CDR3 totals 15 residues. Trimming shortened V by 4 bases and J by 2 bases, and 15 bases separated the two germline ends. CDR3 residues: CASSSGSGTPYEQYF. CDR3 DNA sequence: TGTGCCAGCAGTTCCGGTAGCGGAACCCCCTACGAGCAGTACTTC.

The CDR3 sequence: CASSQAGQGNEQFF. CDR3 nucleotide sequence: TGTGCCAGCAGCCAAGCCGGGCAGGGGAATGAGCAGTTCTTC. V is TRBV3-1 and J is TRBJ2-1; tentative D call: TRBD1 (6 bases). Trimming left V 1 base short and J 7 bases short, with 11 bases between. This CDR3 has 14 amino acids. Germline assignment: CDR1 LGHDT and CDR2 YNNKEL (reference sequence).

There are a few counts of this clonotype. The gene calls are TRBV29-1 and TRBJ2-1, with 12 positions matching TRBD2. Germline-derived CDR1 and CDR2 are SQVTM and ANQGSEA. V trimming: 0 bases; J trimming: 15 bases; junction bases outside the gene matches: 9. The CDR3 length is 14 residues. The CDR3 spells CSVEETTSGRQGFF. The CDR3 DNA follows: TGCAGCGTTGAAGAAACCACTAGCGGGAGGCAGGGGTTCTTC.

This clonotype was found a few times. The rearrangement joins TRBV7-8 to TRBJ2-7, with D possibly TRBD1 on 6 matching bases. Looked up from germline, CDR1 is SGHVS and CDR2 is FQNEAQ. V gave up 4 bases and J gave up 5 bases, with 12 bases separating them. This CDR3 region has 13 residues. The CDR3 DNA is TGTGCCAGCAGCTCGACAACAGGGAACGAGCAGTACTTC. Its translation is CASSSTTGNEQYF.

This clonotype was recorded only once. V is TRBV6-2 or TRBV6-3 and J is TRBJ2-3, with 7 positions matching TRBD1. The CDR3 totals 13 residues. CDR1 and CDR2 from the germline V gene are MNHEY and SVGEGT. Trimming at V came to 4 bases and at J to 6 bases, leaving 4 bases not matched to a gene. For the CDR3, the DNA is TGTGCCAGCAGTTTCGACAGGGACGATACGCAGTATTTT. This gives the protein CASSFDRDDTQYF.

The chain employs TRBV4-1 and TRBJ2-1; 11 bases fit TRBD2. CDR3 length: 17 residues. Germline values: CDR1 MGHRA, CDR2 YSYEKL. V trimming: 5 bases; J trimming: 5 bases; junction bases outside the gene matches: 11. The CDR3 sequence: CASSLKTSGRTNNEQFF. The CDR3 DNA is TGCGCCAGCAGCTTAAAAACTAGCGGGAGAACCAACAATGAGCAGTTCTTC.

V is TRBV6-5 and J is TRBJ2-7; no clear D. This CDR3 region has 12 residues. The V gene lost 6 bases and the J gene lost 2 bases, with 8 bases spanning the gap. Germline CDR1 is MNHEY and CDR2 is SVGAGI. The CDR3 spells CASRPTAYEQYF. The CDR3 DNA reads TGTGCCAGCAGGCCGACTGCCTACGAGCAGTACTTC.

The genes are TRBV11-2 and TRBJ1-1; D remains ambiguous. The CDR3 is made up of 15 amino acids. Trimming removed 1 base from V and 7 bases from J, with 16 bases in between. Looked up from germline, CDR1 is SGHAT and CDR2 is FQNNGV. Here the CDR3 reads CASSLGYTVGIEAFF. DNA for the CDR3: TGTGCCAGCAGCTTAGGGTACACAGTTGGGATTGAAGCTTTCTTT.